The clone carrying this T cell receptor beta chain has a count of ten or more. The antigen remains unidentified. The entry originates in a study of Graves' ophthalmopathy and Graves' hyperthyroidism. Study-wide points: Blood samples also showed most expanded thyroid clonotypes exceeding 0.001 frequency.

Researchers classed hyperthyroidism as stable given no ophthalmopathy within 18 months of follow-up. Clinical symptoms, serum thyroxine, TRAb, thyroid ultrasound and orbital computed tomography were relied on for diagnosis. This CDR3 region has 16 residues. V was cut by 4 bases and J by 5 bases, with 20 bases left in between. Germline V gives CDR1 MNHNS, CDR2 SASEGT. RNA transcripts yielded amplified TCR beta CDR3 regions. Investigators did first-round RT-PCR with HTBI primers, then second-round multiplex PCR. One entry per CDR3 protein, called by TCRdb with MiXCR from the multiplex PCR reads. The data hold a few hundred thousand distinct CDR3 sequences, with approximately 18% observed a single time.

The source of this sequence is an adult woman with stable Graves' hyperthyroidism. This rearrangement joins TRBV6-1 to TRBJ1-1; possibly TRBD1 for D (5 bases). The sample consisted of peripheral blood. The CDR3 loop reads CASSATPREVYTEAFF. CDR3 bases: TGTGCCAGCAGTGCGACTCCCAGGGAAGTTTATACTGAAGCTTTCTTT.